Below are 18 T cell receptor beta chains sequenced from a single sample in a study of T cell clonotyping in hematopoietic cell transplantation. Repertoires were generated with immunoSEQ multiplex PCR, while TCRdb's copy carries only in-frame clones and drops some. The sample has around 15,000 clones, less than 80% seen once. The sample consisted of PBMCs, taken 30 days after allogeneic stem cell transplant. Receptors originate from a male patient in his fifties or sixties who had an allogeneic stem cell transplant from an unrelated donor, so T cells may come from the graft donor. Some clones in this sample may be carry-over from other donors' samples.

This chain joins TRBV30 and TRBJ1-6; TRBD1 aligns across 8 bases. Trimming at V came to 2 bases and at J to 10 bases, leaving 4 bases not matched to a gene. The CDR3 length is 13 residues. Germline assignment: CDR1 GTSNPN and CDR2 SVGIG (reference sequence). The CDR3 DNA reads as TGTGCCTGGAGTAAGGACAGGGCGTCACCCCTCCACTTT. It is translated as CAWSKDRASPLHF.

This chain joins TRBV30 and TRBJ1-5, with D possibly TRBD1 on 5 matching bases. CDR1 and CDR2 (germline): GTSNPN, SVGIG (reference sequence). This CDR3 spans 13 amino acids. With 0 bases removed from V and 7 bases from J, the gap between germline ends came to 10 bases. The DNA for the CDR3 is TGTGCCTGGAGTGTGGGGGACTCCCAGCCCCAGCATTTT. It codes for CAWSVGDSQPQHF.

V is TRBV5-6 and J is TRBJ2-2, with D tentatively TRBD1 or TRBD2 (5 bases each). V lost 1 base and J lost 6, with 10 bases in between. The CDR3 loop spans 14 amino acids. CDR1 is SGHDT, CDR2 YYEEEE, per germline. CDR3 coding DNA: TGTGCCAGCAGCTTGCTAAGGGGACCCGGGGAGCTGTTTTTT. The encoded protein is CASSLLRGPGELFF.

This rearrangement joins TRBV19 to TRBJ2-1; the match to TRBD2 covers 9 bases. Germline V CDR1 and CDR2: LNHDA, SQIVND (reference sequence). The CDR3 extends over 14 amino acids. V lost 3 bases and J lost 6; bases outside the gene matches: 3. The CDR3, as DNA: TGTGCCAGTAGTATGGGACTAGCACCCAATGAGCAGTTCTTC. Translating gives CASSMGLAPNEQFF.

V is TRBV7-8 and J is TRBJ2-2; the D is unclear. From germline, CDR1 is SGHVS and CDR2 FQNEAQ. V was pared by 5 bases and J by 6 bases, with 16 bases between. This CDR3 is built from 15 residues. CDR3 nucleotides: TGTGCCAGCAGCCCCCGCCAGGATGAGGCCGGGGAGCTGTTTTTT. It is translated as CASSPRQDEAGELFF.

This clone has more than one count but fewer than ten. The rearrangement uses TRBV5-6 and TRBJ1-6; 8 nucleotides agree with TRBD1. The CDR3 extends over 13 amino acids. The V segment lost 0 bases and the J segment 15 bases; nucleotides outside the gene matches: 5. The germline CDR1 and CDR2 sequences are SGHDT and YYEEEE. The CDR3 DNA follows: TGTGCCAGCAGCTTGGGACAGGGGTGGCTCCTCCACTTT. It specifies CASSLGQGWLLHF.

The rearrangement links TRBV5-1 to TRBJ2-1, with unresolved D. Germline-derived CDR1 and CDR2 are SGHRS and YFSETQ. The CDR3 runs to 17 residues. The ends were cut back, 4 bases at V and 0 bases at J, with 17 bases in the middle. CDR3 nucleotide sequence: TGCGCCAGCAGCCCAAATATAGCTAGGAGCTCCTACAATGAGCAGTTCTTC. It specifies CASSPNIARSSYNEQFF.

The chain is built from TRBV5-4 and TRBJ2-7, with D possibly matching TRBD1 (6 bases). Trimming left V 0 bases short and J 4 bases short, with 14 bases between. The CDR3 spans 15 residues. The germline V gene has CDR1 SGHNT and CDR2 YYREEE (reference sequence). The CDR3, as DNA: TGTGCCAGCAGCTTGGGAGGGGGATCGCAGTACGAGCAGTACTTC. This translates into CASSLGGGSQYEQYF.

The genes are TRBV28 and TRBJ2-7; possible D gene TRBD1, 6 bases. Germline V gene lookup returns CDR1 MDHEN and CDR2 SYDVKM. V was clipped by 4 bases and J by 3 bases, with 10 bases between them. The CDR3 is 13 residues long. CDR3 coding DNA: TGTGCCAGCAGTTACGGACAGAACTACGAGCAGTACTTC. Its protein is CASSYGQNYEQYF.

The chain carries TRBV30 and TRBJ2-7, with D maybe TRBD2 (5 bases). Germline CDR1 GTSNPN, CDR2 SVGIG (reference sequence). The CDR3 length is 12 residues. DNA for the CDR3: TGTGTGTTAGAGGGTCCAGCCTACGAGCAGTACTTC. This codes for CVLEGPAYEQYF. The full variable domain, its missing parts supplied by reference TRBV30 and TRBJ2-7, is SQTIHQWPATLVQPVGSPLSLECTVEGTSNPNLYWYRQAAGRGLQLLFYSVGIGQISSEVPQNLSASRPQDRQFILSSKKLLLSDSGFYLCVLEGPAYEQYFGPGTRLTVT.

This clone was picked up a small number of times. This chain joins TRBV6-6 and TRBJ1-5, with D perhaps matching TRBD1 (5 bases). The CDR3 sequence is 14 residues long. Germline CDR1 reads MNHNY; CDR2 reads SVGAGI (reference sequence). Trimming shortened V by 3 bases and J by 0 bases, and 6 bases separated the two germline ends. The CDR3: CASSYQGSNQPQHF. The DNA for the CDR3 is TGTGCCAGCAGTTATCAGGGTAGCAATCAGCCCCAGCATTTT.

The chain employs TRBV16 and TRBJ2-5; possibly TRBD1 or TRBD2 for D (6 bases each). Trimming removed 0 bases from V and 5 bases from J, with 13 bases in between. The CDR3 sequence is 15 residues long. From germline, CDR1 is KGHSY and CDR2 FQNENV. The CDR3 DNA reads as TGTGCCAGCAGCCAATCGAGGGGGGCTGAGGAGACCCAGTACTTC. It is translated as CASSQSRGAEETQYF.

V and J are TRBV9 and TRBJ1-5, with D unresolved. The CDR3 is 14 amino acids. V was trimmed by 0 bases and J by 5 bases, leaving 9 bases between them. CDR1 and CDR2 (germline): SGDLS, YYNGEE. The CDR3 sequence is CASSVGSVYQPQHF. The CDR3 region has the DNA TGTGCCAGCAGCGTAGGGTCAGTTTATCAGCCCCAGCATTTT.

V is TRBV4-1 and J is TRBJ1-5; unclear D gene. This CDR3 comprises 16 residues. Deletions cut 3 bases from V and 2 bases from J, with 14 bases between. CDR1 MGHRA and CDR2 YSYEKL come from the germline V gene. This CDR3 reads CASSHTPRAGNQPQHF. The CDR3 region has the DNA TGCGCCAGCAGCCATACTCCAAGGGCTGGCAATCAGCCCCAGCATTTT.

This chain links TRBV2 with TRBJ1-4; D not resolved. CDR3 length: 13 residues. Germline V CDR1 and CDR2: SNHLY, FYNNEI. The V gene lost 3 bases and the J gene lost 13 bases, with 15 bases spanning the gap. This CDR3 reads CASSDEHLGLLFF. The CDR3 nucleotides read TGTGCCAGCAGTGACGAACACCTCGGCCTACTGTTTTTT.

The V and J genes are TRBV5-1 and TRBJ1-3; 9 nucleotides line up with TRBD1. This CDR3 spans 16 amino acids. Germline CDR1 SGHRS, CDR2 YFSETQ. The V gene end was trimmed by 0 bases and the J gene end by 4 bases; junction bases not matched to a gene: 5. CDR3 nucleotide sequence: TGCGCCAGCAGCTTGGAGGGACAGGGATACGGAAACACCATATATTTT. Translation gives CASSLEGQGYGNTIYF.

The rearrangement links TRBV4-1 to TRBJ1-6, with D possibly being TRBD1 (5 bases). V lost 0 bases, J lost 8 bases, and 17 bases lay in between. Germline V gene lookup returns CDR1 MGHRA and CDR2 YSYEKL. This CDR3 spans 17 amino acids. The CDR3 bases are TGCGCCAGCAGCCAAGATGAGGGGACGACCTTCGATTCACCCCTCCACTTT. Translated, it gives CASSQDEGTTFDSPLHF.

This clone has more than one count but fewer than ten. The chain recombines TRBV14 with TRBJ1-6; D is unresolved. This CDR3 comprises 12 residues. Germline assignment: CDR1 SGHDN and CDR2 FVKESK. Trimming removed 3 bases at V and 6 bases at J, with 3 bases between. The CDR3 DNA is TGTGCCAGCAGCCAGATTAATTCACCCCTCCACTTT. This codes for CASSQINSPLHF. Full variable domain (missing parts from reference TRBV14 and TRBJ1-6): EAGVTQFPSHSVIEKGQTVTLRCDPISGHDNLYWYRRVMGKEIKFLLHFVKESKQDESGMPNNRFLAERTGGTYSTLKVQPAELEDSGVYFCASSQINSPLHFGNGTRLTVT.